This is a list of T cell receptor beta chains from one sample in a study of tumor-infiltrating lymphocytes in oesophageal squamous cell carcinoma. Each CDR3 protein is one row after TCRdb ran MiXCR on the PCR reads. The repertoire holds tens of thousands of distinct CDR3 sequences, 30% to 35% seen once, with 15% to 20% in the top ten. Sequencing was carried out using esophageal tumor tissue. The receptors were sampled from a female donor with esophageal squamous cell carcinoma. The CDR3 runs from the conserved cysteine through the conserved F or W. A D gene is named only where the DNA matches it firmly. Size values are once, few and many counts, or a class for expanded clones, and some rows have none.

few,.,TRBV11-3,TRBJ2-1,TGTGCCAGCAGCTCTACAGGAGACCCGGCAGATACGCAGTTCTTC,CASSSTGDPADTQFF
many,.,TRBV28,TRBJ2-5,TGTGCCAGCAGTTTTCAGTACCAAGAGACCCAGTACTTC,CASSFQYQETQYF
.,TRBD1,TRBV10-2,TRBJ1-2,TGCGCCAGCAAAAAACAGGGGGCGCGGGGCTATGGCTACACCTTC,CASKKQGARGYGYTF
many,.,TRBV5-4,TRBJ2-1,TGTGCCAGCAGCTTCCGGGAGAATAATGAGCAGTTCTTC,CASSFRENNEQFF
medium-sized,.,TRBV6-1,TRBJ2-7,TGTGCCAGCAGTGAAGCCTTGAGGTACGAGCAGTACTTC,CASSEALRYEQYF
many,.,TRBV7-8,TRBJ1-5,TGTGCCAGCAGCTTAGGGAGTCTCAGGGCTAGCAATCAGCCCCAGCATTTT,CASSLGSLRASNQPQHF
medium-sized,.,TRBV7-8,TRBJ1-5,TGTGCCAGCAGCTTAGTCAGAACAAATCAGCCCCAGCATTTT,CASSLVRTNQPQHF
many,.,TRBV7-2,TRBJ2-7,TGTGCCAGCAGCCCAACGAGGGCCTACGAGCAGTACTTC,CASSPTRAYEQYF
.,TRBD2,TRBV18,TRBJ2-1,TGTGCCAGCTCATACGATTCGGGAGGGGGTGAGCAGTTCTTC,CASSYDSGGGEQFF
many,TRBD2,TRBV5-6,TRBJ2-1,TGTGCCAGCAGCCCTACGATTTTAGCGGGAGGTAAGAGTGAGCAGTTCTTC,CASSPTILAGGKSEQFF
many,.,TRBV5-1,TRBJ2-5,TGCGCCAGCAGCTTATACGGCCAGTGGGTAGAGACCCAGTACTTC,CASSLYGQWVETQYF
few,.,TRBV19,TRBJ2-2,TGTGCCAGTAGGGCCCTACTAGGGAGCGCCGGGGAGCTGTTTTTT,CASRALLGSAGELFF
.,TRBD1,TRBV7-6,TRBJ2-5,TGTGCCAGCAGCTTGGGACAGGGGGAAGAGACCCAGTACTTC,CASSLGQGEETQYF
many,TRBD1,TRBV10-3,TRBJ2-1,TGTGCCATCAGAGACCTAACAGGGGTGCAAGACAATGAGCAGTTCTTC,CAIRDLTGVQDNEQFF
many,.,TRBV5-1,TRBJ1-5,TGCGCCAGCAGCTTGGAGGGGGACCGGCCCCAGCATTTT,CASSLEGDRPQHF
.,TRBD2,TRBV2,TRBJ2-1,TGTGCCAGCAAGCGGGAGGTAACCTACAATGAGCAGTTCTTC,CASKREVTYNEQFF
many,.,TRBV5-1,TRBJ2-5,TGCGCCAGCAGCTTGTACCCGGGAGAGACCCAGTACTTC,CASSLYPGETQYF
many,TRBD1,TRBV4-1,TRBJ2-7,TGCGCCAGCAGCCAAGTCCAACAGGGGATCTACGAGCAGTACTTC,CASSQVQQGIYEQYF
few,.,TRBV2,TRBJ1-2,TGTGCCAGCAGTGAAGCGCTTGGAGGGATGGGCTACACCTTC,CASSEALGGMGYTF
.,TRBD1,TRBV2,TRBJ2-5,TGTGCCAGCAAGAGGGGGCCAAACACCGGGGAGCTGTACTTC,CASKRGPNTGELYF
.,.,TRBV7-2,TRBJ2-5,TGTGCCAGCAGCACAGGGAAGGCAGAGACCCAGTACTTC,CASSTGKAETQYF
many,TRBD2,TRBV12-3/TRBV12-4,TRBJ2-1,TGTGCCAGCAGTTTTAGGGCTACTAGCGGGAGGGCCAATGAGCAGTTCTTC,CASSFRATSGRANEQFF
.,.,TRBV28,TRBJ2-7,TGTGCCAGCAGTGGGGGATTCTACGAGCAGTACTTC,CASSGGFYEQYF
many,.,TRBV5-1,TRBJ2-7,TGCGCCAGCAGCTTGGGGGGTTTTAGGGACGAGCAGTACTTC,CASSLGGFRDEQYF
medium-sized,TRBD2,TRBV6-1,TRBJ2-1,TGTGCCAGCAGCTTACTAGCGGGATACAATGAGCAGTTCTTC,CASSLLAGYNEQFF
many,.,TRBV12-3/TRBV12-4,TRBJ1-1,TGTGCCAGCAGGAGCAGGACAGCTAACACTGAAGCTTTCTTT,CASRSRTANTEAFF